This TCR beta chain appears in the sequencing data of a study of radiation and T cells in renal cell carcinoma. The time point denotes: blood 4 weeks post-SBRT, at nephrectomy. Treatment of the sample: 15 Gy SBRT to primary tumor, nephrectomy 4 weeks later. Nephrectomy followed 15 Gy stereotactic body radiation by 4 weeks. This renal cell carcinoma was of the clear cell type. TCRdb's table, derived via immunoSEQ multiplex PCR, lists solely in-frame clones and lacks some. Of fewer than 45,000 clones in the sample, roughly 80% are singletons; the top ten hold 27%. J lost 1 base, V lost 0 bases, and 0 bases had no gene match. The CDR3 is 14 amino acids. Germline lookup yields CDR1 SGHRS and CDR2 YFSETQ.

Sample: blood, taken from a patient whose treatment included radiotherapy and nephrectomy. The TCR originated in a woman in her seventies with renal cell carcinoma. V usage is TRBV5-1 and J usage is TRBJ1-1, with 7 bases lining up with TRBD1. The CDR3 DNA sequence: TGCGCCAGCAGCTTGGAGGGGGCGAACACTGAAGCTTTCTTT. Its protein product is CASSLEGANTEAFF.